This TCR beta chain was sequenced during a study of blood T cells in healthy people across ages. In the study overall: Per two T cells, template switching captured roughly one barcoded beta molecule.

There are 15 residues in the CDR3. V gave up 2 bases and J gave up 3 bases; unmatched junction bases: 5. CDR1 MGHRA and CDR2 YSYEKL come from the germline V gene. In terms of origin and age, donors were healthy Caucasian individuals from Russia aged roughly 6 to 95. Per sample, a minimum of 6 million PBMCs were isolated. A sample-barcoded 5' primer and a J-beta primer mix were used in a second PCR of roughly 7 to 12 cycles. Via MiXCR, TCRdb re-called the 5' RACE reads, giving one row per CDR3 protein. The profile shows approximately 1.5 million distinct CDR3 sequences, about 31% of them singletons. This clonotype was seen a handful of times.

The chain joins TRBV4-1 to TRBJ1-2, with 8 bases aligning to TRBD1. The clonotype comes from a woman aged 25 to 39 in good health. The specimen was blood. The CDR3 spells CASSQPRGRDYGYTF. CDR3 nucleotides: TGCGCCAGCAGCCAACCCAGGGGGCGCGACTATGGCTACACCTTC.